One and the same sample provided the 9 T cell receptor beta chains below, sequenced in a study of T-cell reconstitution after alpha-beta-depleted transplantation in children. The TCRbeta library incorporated unique molecular identifiers. TCRdb reanalysed the PCR reads using MiXCR and keeps one entry per CDR3 protein. The sample records roughly 500,000 distinct CDR3 sequences, approximately 20% being singletons. This specimen was PBMCs from the stem cell graft donor, taken from the stem cell graft. The receptors shown here come from a human donor who donated a stem cell graft to a child with acute lymphoblastic leukemia.

This clonotype was detected only a few times. This sequence joins TRBV20-1 and TRBJ2-5; D uncertain. The CDR3 totals 14 residues. V lost 6 bases and J 4 bases, leaving 18 bases between the germline ends. Per germline, CDR1 DFQATT and CDR2 SNEGSKA (reference sequence). CDR3 in DNA: TGCAGTGCCTCCAAGAAGGCAGTCGGAGAGACCCAGTACTTC. This translates into CSASKKAVGETQYF.

The J gene is TRBJ2-1, the V gene TRBV24-1; no clear D. This CDR3 has 12 residues. The germline V gene has CDR1 KGHDR and CDR2 SFDVKD. Trimming removed 6 bases from V and 7 bases from J, with 9 bases in between. The CDR3 region is CATSSKYNEQFF. CDR3 DNA: TGTGCCACCAGTAGCAAATATAATGAGCAGTTCTTC.

This clonotype was seen only a few times. This chain links TRBV3-1 with TRBJ2-7; D possibly uses TRBD1 or TRBD2 (5 bases each). This CDR3 is 15 amino acids long. V was pared by 0 bases and J by 0 bases, with 9 bases between. Germline V gene data show CDR1 as LGHDT and CDR2 as YNNKEL (reference sequence). CDR3 protein: CASSQEAGSSYEQYF. The CDR3, as DNA: TGTGCCAGCAGCCAAGAGGCAGGGAGCTCCTACGAGCAGTACTTC.

V gene TRBV29-1 combines with J gene TRBJ2-1; tentatively, D is TRBD1 or TRBD2 (6 bases each). CDR3 size: 16 residues. Trimming took 0 bases from V and 1 from J, leaving 13 bases between them. Germline V gives CDR1 SQVTM, CDR2 ANQGSEA. The CDR3 bases are TGCAGCGTTGAAGATAACAGGGAGGAGTCCTACAATGAGCAGTTCTTC. Its translation: CSVEDNREESYNEQFF.

This clonotype has just a few counts. The J gene is TRBJ2-1, the V gene TRBV9; 11 bases align to TRBD2. Trimming removed 1 base from V and 9 bases from J; junction bases left unmatched: 9. CDR1 is SGDLS, CDR2 YYNGEE, per germline. The CDR3 totals 16 residues. DNA for the CDR3: TGTGCCAGCAGCGTATTTCGGTTAGCGGGAGGGGTTGAGCAGTTCTTC. This codes for CASSVFRLAGGVEQFF.

The chain is built from TRBV19 and TRBJ1-5; TRBD1 might be the D (5 bases). The germline V and J ends were trimmed by 5 bases and 0 bases, with 8 bases remaining between them. The CDR3 consists of 14 residues. CDR1 is LNHDA, CDR2 SQIVND, per germline (reference sequence). CDR3 residues: CASSWGDSNQPQHF. The CDR3 nucleotides read TGTGCCAGTAGTTGGGGCGATAGCAATCAGCCCCAGCATTTT.

V gene TRBV14 combines with J gene TRBJ2-6, with D perhaps matching TRBD2 (5 bases). The germline CDR1 and CDR2 sequences are SGHDN and FVKESK. The CDR3 loop spans 16 amino acids. V gave up 1 base and J gave up 0 bases, with 7 bases separating them. CDR3 in amino acids: CASSQVAGSGANVLTF. Written as DNA, the CDR3 is TGTGCCAGCAGCCAAGTGGCGGGCTCTGGGGCCAACGTCCTGACTTTC.

This clonotype has more than one count but fewer than ten. The chain uses TRBV6-2 or TRBV6-3 and TRBJ1-5; no reliable D call. The CDR3 is 14 amino acids. V was cut by 4 bases and J by 3 bases, with 10 bases left in between. Germline V gives CDR1 MNHEY, CDR2 SVGEGT. CDR3 sequence (DNA): TGTGCCAGCAGTTTGAAAGGATACAATCAGCCCCAGCATTTT. The encoded protein is CASSLKGYNQPQHF.

This clonotype was seen only a few times. V and J are TRBV9 and TRBJ2-4; no firm D call. The CDR3 runs 14 residues. The germline V gene has CDR1 SGDLS and CDR2 YYNGEE. Trimming left V 5 bases short and J 8 bases short, with 17 bases between. The CDR3 sequence is CASRGAEPQDIQYF. The CDR3 bases are TGTGCCAGCAGGGGCGCTGAACCCCAGGACATTCAGTACTTC.